This TCR beta chain derives from a study of graft-versus-host responses after intestinal transplantation. Study context: Recipients across the board were started on anti-thymocyte globulin induction, then kept on tacrolimus and steroids for two to three years.

Here immunoSEQ multiplex PCR was the method, and the copy in TCRdb shows in-frame clones only, minus some. The sample carries about 38,000 clones, about four fifths recorded once. The CDR3 runs 16 residues. Trimming pared 0 bases from V and 1 base from J, leaving 10 bases between. Germline-derived CDR1 and CDR2 are SNHLY and FYNNEI. With respect to this clone: Its target is unknown.

Study conclusions and caveats: After transplant, early declines in HvG clones were associated with peak levels of circulating GvH clones. High graft-versus-host to host-versus-graft clonal ratios were found in allografts of patients who had graft-donor T cell macrochimerism.

V is TRBV2 and J is TRBJ1-5; D not certain. This receptor was obtained from a human patient who received an intestinal transplant, so some T cells may come from the graft donor. Sample: PBMCs, taken 1070 days after transplant. The CDR3 loop is CASSEARGVSNQPQHF. CDR3 sequence (DNA): TGTGCCAGCAGTGAAGCGCGTGGGGTCAGCAATCAGCCCCAGCATTTT.